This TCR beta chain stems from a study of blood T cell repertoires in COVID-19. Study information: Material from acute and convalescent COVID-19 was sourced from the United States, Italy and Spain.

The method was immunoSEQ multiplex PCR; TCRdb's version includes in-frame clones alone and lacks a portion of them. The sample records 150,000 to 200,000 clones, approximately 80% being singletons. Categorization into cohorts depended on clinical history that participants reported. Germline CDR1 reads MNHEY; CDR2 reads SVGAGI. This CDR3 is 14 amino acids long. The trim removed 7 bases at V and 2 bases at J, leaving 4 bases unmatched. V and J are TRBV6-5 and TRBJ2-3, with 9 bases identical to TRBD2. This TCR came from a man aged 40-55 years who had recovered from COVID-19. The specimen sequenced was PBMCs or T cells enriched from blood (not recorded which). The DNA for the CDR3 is TGTGCCAGCACCCAGCGGGGGGTCACAGATACGCAGTATTTT. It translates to CASTQRGVTDTQYF.